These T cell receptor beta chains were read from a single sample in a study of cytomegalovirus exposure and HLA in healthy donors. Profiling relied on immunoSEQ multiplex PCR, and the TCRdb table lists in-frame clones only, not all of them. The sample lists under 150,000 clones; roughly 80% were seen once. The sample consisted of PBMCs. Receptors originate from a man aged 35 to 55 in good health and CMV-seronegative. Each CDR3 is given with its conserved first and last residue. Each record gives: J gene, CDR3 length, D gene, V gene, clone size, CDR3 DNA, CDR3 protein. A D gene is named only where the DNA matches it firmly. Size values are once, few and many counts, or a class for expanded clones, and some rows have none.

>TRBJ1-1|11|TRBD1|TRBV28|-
TGTGCCAGCAACATGGGACAGGGGGCTTTCTTT
CASNMGQGAFF
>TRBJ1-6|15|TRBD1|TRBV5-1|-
TGCGCCAGCAGCTTAGAGGGGGCCCACGGTTCACCCCTCCACTTT
CASSLEGAHGSPLHF
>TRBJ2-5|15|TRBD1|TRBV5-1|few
TGCGCCAGCAGCTCCGGACAGGGTGTCGATCAGACCCAGTACTTC
CASSSGQGVDQTQYF
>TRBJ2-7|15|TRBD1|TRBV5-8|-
TGTGCCAGCAGCCGGGACAGGACCTTCGGGAACGAGCAGTACTTC
CASSRDRTFGNEQYF
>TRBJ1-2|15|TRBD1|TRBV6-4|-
TGTGCCAGCAGTTTTACAGGGGGCTCTCCGGATGGCTACACCTTC
CASSFTGGSPDGYTF
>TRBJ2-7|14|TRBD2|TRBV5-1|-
TGCGCCAGCAGCTTGTCTAGCGGGGTCTACGAGCAGTACTTC
CASSLSSGVYEQYF
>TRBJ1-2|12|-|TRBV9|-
TGTGCCAGCAGCGTAGGGAGGGATGGCTACACCTTC
CASSVGRDGYTF
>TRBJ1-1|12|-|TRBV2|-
TGTGCCAGCAGTGAACAGAACACTGAAGCTTTCTTT
CASSEQNTEAFF
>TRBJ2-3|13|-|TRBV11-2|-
TGTGCCAGCAGCTTAAATTTCCGGGATACGCAGTATTTT
CASSLNFRDTQYF
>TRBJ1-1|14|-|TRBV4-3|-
TGCGCCAGCAGCCTAGGGGTGATGAACACTGAAGCTTTCTTT
CASSLGVMNTEAFF
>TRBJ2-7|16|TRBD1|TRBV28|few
TGTGCCAGCAGTTTAGGCCGGGGACAGACCCACTACGAGCAGTACTTC
CASSLGRGQTHYEQYF
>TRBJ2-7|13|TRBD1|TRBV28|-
TGTGCCAGCAGCCCCCCGGGACAGGGCAAGCAGTACTTC
CASSPPGQGKQYF
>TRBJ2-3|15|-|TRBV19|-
TGTGCCAGTAGTATAGGCGGATCTCGCACAGATACGCAGTATTTT
CASSIGGSRTDTQYF
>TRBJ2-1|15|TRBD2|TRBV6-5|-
TGTGCCAGCAGGTCCGGGACTAGCGGCGACAATGAGCAGTTCTTC
CASRSGTSGDNEQFF
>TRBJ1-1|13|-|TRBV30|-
TGTGCCTGGAGTGGGAGCGGGGACACTGAAGCTTTCTTT
CAWSGSGDTEAFF
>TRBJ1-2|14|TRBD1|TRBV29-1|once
TGCAGCGTTAGTCGAGCAGGGGGCTCGGGGGGCTACACCTTC
CSVSRAGGSGGYTF
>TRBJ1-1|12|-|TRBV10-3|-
TGTGCCATCAGTGACGATAGCCTTCTGCCTTTCTTT
CAISDDSLLPFF
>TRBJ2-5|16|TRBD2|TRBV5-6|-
TGTGCCAGCAGCTTGGAGGAAGCGGGGGCCAGGGAGACCCAGTACTTC
CASSLEEAGARETQYF
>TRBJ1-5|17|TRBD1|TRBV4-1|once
TGCGCCAGCAGCCAGGGACAGGGTACGCCTAGCAATCAGCCCCAGCATTTT
CASSQGQGTPSNQPQHF
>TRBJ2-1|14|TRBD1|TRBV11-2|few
TGTGCCAGCAGCTTGTCGACAGGGGGCAATGAGCAGTTCTTC
CASSLSTGGNEQFF
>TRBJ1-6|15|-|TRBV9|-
TGTGCCAGCAGCGGCGAAGGGGGTTGGAATTCACCCCTCCACTTT
CASSGEGGWNSPLHF
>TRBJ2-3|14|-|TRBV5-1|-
TGCGCCAGCAGCTTGGCCCCGGGTCCAGATACGCAGTATTTT
CASSLAPGPDTQYF
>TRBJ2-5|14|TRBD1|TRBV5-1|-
TGCGCCAGCAGCGATGGACAGGGGAGGGAGACCCAGTACTTC
CASSDGQGRETQYF
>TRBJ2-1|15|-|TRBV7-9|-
TGTGCCAGCAGGGGTAGGGAGAGCTCCTACAATGAGCAGTTCTTC
CASRGRESSYNEQFF
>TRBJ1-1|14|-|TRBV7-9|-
TGTGCCAGCAGCGCGGGACCGGGGGACACTGAAGCTTTCTTT
CASSAGPGDTEAFF
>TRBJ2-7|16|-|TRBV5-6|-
TGTGCCAGCAGCCCGAACCTCGGGATTTACTCCTACGAGCAGTACTTC
CASSPNLGIYSYEQYF
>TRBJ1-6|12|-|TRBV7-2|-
TGTGCCAGCAGCCTCCCGGGTTCACCCCTCCACTTT
CASSLPGSPLHF
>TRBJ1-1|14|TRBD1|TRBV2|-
TGTGCCAGCGCCGGGACAGGGATGAACACTGAAGCTTTCTTT
CASAGTGMNTEAFF
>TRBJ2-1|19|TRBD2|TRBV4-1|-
TGCGCCAGCAGCCAAGAATCCCCTCAACTAGCGGGAGCCCCCAATGAGCAGTTCTTC
CASSQESPQLAGAPNEQFF
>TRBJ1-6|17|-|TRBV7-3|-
TGTGCCAGCAGCCTATATGGGGGGAGCTCCTATAATTCACCCCTCCACTTT
CASSLYGGSSYNSPLHF
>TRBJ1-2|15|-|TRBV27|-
TGTGCCAGCAGTCCCATAGACAGTCAGAACTATGGCTACACCTTC
CASSPIDSQNYGYTF
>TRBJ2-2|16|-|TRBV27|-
TGTGCCAGCAGTTTCCTGGGCGGGAAAAACACCGGGGAGCTGTTTTTT
CASSFLGGKNTGELFF
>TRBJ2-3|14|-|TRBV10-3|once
TGTGCCATCGGCGGCACGGCTAGCACAGATACGCAGTATTTT
CAIGGTASTDTQYF
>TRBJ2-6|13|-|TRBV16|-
TGTGCCAGCGCGCATTCTGGGGCCAACGTCCTGACTTTC
CASAHSGANVLTF
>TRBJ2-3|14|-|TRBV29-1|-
TGCAGCGTTGAGTCGGGGAGCGCGGCAGATACGCAGTATTTT
CSVESGSAADTQYF